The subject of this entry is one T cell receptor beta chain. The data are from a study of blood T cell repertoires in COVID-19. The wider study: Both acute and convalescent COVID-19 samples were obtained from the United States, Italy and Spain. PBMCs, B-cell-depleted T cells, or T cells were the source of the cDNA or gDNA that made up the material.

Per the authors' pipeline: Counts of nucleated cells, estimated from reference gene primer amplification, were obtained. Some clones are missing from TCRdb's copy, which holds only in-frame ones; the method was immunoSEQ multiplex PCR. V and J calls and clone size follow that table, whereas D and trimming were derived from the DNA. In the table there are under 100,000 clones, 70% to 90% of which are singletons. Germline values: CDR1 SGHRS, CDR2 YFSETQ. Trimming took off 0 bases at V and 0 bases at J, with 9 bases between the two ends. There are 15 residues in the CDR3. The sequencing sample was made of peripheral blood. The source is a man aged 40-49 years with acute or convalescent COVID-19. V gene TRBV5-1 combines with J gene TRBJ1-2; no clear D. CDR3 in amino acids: CASSLVAGANYGYTF. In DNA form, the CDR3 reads TGCGCCAGCAGCTTGGTTGCGGGAGCTAACTATGGCTACACCTTC.